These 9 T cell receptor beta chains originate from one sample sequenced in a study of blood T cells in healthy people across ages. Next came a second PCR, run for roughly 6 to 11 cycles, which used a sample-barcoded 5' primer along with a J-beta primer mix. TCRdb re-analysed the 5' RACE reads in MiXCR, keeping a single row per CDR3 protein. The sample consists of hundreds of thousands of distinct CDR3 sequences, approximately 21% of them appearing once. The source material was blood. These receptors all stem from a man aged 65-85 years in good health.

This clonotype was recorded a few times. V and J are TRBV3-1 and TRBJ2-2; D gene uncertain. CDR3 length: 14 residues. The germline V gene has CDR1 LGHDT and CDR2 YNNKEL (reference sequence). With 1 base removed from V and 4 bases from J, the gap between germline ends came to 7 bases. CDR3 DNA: TGTGCCAGCAGCCAAGGGGGTGGCACCGGGGAGCTGTTTTTT. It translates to CASSQGGGTGELFF.

The CDR3 sequence: CASSLGSSGLADTQYF. In DNA form, the CDR3 reads TGTGCCAGCAGTTTGGGGTCCTCAGGGTTAGCAGATACGCAGTATTTT. The V gene is TRBV28, the J gene TRBJ2-3, with D possibly TRBD1 on 5 matching bases. There are 16 residues in the CDR3. Germline CDR1 reads MDHEN; CDR2 reads SYDVKM. V lost 3 bases and J lost 4, with 17 bases in between.

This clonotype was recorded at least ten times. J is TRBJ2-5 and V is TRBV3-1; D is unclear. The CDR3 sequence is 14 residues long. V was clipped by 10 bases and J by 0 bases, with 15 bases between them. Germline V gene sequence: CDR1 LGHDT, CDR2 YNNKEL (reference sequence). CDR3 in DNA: TGTGCCACTACGAAGATGGGGTACCAAGAGACCCAGTACTTC. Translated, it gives CATTKMGYQETQYF.

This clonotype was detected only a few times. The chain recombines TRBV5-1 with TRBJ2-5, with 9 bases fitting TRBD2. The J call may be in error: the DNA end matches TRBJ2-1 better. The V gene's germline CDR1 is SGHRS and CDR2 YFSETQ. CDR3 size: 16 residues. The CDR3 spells CASSLRLAGAGNEQFF. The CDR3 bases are TGCGCCAGCAGCCTCCGATTAGCGGGAGCGGGGAATGAGCAGTTCTTC.

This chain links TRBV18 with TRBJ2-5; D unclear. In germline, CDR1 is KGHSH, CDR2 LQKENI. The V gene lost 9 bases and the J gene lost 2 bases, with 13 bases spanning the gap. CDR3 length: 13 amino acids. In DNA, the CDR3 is TGTGCCAGATCAAGTAGACCTCAAGAGACCCAGTACTTC. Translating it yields CARSSRPQETQYF. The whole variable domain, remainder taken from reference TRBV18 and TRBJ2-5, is NAGVMQNPRHLVRRRGQEARLRCSPMKGHSHVYWYRQLPEEGLKFMVYLQKENIIDESGMPKERFSAEFPKEGPSILRIQQVVRGDSAAYFCARSSRPQETQYFGPGTRLLVL.

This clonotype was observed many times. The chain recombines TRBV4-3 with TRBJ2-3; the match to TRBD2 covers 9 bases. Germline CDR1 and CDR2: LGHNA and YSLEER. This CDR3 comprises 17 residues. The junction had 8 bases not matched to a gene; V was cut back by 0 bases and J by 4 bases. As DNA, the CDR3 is TGCGCCAGCAGCCAAGAGATTAGCGGGAGCCCCTCAGATACGCAGTATTTT. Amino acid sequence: CASSQEISGSPSDTQYF.

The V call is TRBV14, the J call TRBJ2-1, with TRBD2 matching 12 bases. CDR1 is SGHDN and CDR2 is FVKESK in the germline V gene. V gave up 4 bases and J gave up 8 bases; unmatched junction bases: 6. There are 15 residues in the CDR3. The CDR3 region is CASSRRLAGADEQFF. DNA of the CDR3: TGTGCCAGCAGCCGACGACTAGCGGGAGCCGATGAGCAGTTCTTC.

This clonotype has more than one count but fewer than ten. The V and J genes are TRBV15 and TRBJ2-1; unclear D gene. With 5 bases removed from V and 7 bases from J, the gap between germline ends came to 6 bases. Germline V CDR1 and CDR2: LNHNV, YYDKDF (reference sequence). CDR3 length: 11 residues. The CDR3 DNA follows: TGTGCCACCAGCCTTAAAAATGAGCAGTTCTTC. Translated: CATSLKNEQFF.

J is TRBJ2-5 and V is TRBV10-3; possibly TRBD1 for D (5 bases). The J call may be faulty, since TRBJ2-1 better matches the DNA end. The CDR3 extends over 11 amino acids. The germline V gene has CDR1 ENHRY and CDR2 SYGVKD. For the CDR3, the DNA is TGTGCCATCGGACAAAACAATGAGCAGTTCTTC. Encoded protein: CAIGQNNEQFF.